This TCR beta chain was found in a study of shared clonotypes between healthy human individuals. Broader study findings: Naive CD4 clonotypes were shared across several donors at roughly 4.6%.

About this clone itself: The antigen is undetermined.

Caucasian adults living in Nashville, Tennessee, provided all samples. Measured with immunoSEQ multiplex PCR; TCRdb has only the in-frame clones, and not every one. The sample shows 2.3 million or so clones, about 92% of them seen only once. The receptor comes from a young man in good health. Some clones in this sample may be carry-over from other donors' samples. The sequenced material came from naive CD4+ T cells from PBMCs. Subset: CD45RA+ positively selected.

The CDR3 sequence is CASTKGPLAQEKLFF. The DNA of the CDR3 is TGTGCCAGCACCAAAGGGCCTTTGGCCCAGGAAAAACTGTTTTTT. This rearrangement joins TRBV7-2 to TRBJ1-4; D unresolved. Germline CDR1 reads SGHTA; CDR2 reads FQGNSA. CDR3 length: 15 amino acids. V shed 7 bases and J shed 8 bases, with 20 bases lying between them.